These 19 T cell receptor beta chains came from one sample sequenced in a study of cytomegalovirus exposure and HLA in healthy donors. Sequenced by immunoSEQ multiplex PCR; TCRdb stores in-frame clones only, minus some. This sample has roughly 120,000 clones, with more than 70% found just once. Specimen: PBMCs. The receptors stem from a man younger than 35 in good health and CMV-seronegative.

The chain uses TRBV6-1 and TRBJ2-7, with 10 bases lining up with TRBD1. V lost 0 bases and J lost 7; bases outside the gene matches: 6. The CDR3 has 15 amino acids. Germline V gene sequence: CDR1 MNHNS, CDR2 SASEGT. CDR3 protein: CASSEAGQGLFEQYF. The CDR3 nucleotides read TGTGCCAGCAGTGAAGCGGGACAGGGGTTATTTGAGCAGTACTTC.

The chain couples TRBV29-1 to TRBJ1-1; tentatively, D is TRBD1 (6 bases). This CDR3 has 15 amino acids. V dropped 6 bases and J dropped 0 bases, with 17 bases sitting between them. Germline V lookup: CDR1 SQVTM, CDR2 ANQGSEA. CDR3 in DNA: TGCAGCGTGGCCAAACAAGGGGGGGTGAACACTGAAGCTTTCTTT. Translating gives CSVAKQGGVNTEAFF.

This chain joins TRBV5-5 and TRBJ2-7; 9 bases fit TRBD1. V lost 3 bases, J lost 3 bases, and 1 base stayed unmatched. Germline V lookup: CDR1 SGHKS, CDR2 YYEKEE (reference sequence). This CDR3 comprises 13 residues. The CDR3 here is CASSWGQGYEQYF. The CDR3 DNA reads as TGTGCCAGCAGCTGGGGACAGGGCTACGAGCAGTACTTC. The whole variable domain, filled in from reference TRBV5-5 and TRBJ2-7, reads DAGVTQSPTHLIKTRGQQVTLRCSPISGHKSVSWYQQVLGQGPQFIFQYYEKEERGRGNFPDRFSARQFPNYSSELNVNALLLGDSALYLCASSWGQGYEQYFGPGTRLTVT.

The genes are TRBV2 and TRBJ1-1, with D possibly being TRBD1 (6 bases). V gave up 3 bases and J gave up 1 base, with 9 bases separating them. The CDR3 spans 14 residues. CDR1 is SNHLY and CDR2 is FYNNEI in the germline V gene. The CDR3 DNA reads as TGTGCCAGCAGTGAGATACAGGGGAACACTGAAGCTTTCTTT. The encoded protein is CASSEIQGNTEAFF.

The V and J genes are TRBV5-1 and TRBJ1-3, with 12 bases that match TRBD1. The CDR3 sequence is 17 residues long. Looked up from germline, CDR1 is SGHRS and CDR2 is YFSETQ. V lost 2 bases, J lost 8 bases, and 11 bases stayed unmatched. CDR3 sequence (DNA): TGCGCCAGCAGCTTCGGGGACAGGGGGCTGCAAACGGACACCATATATTTT. This encodes CASSFGDRGLQTDTIYF. Full variable domain (remainder filled in from reference TRBV5-1 and TRBJ1-3): KAGVTQTPRYLIKTRGQQVTLSCSPISGHRSVSWYQQTPGQGLQFLFEYFSETQRNKGNFPGRFSGRQFSNSRSEMNVSTLELGDSALYLCASSFGDRGLQTDTIYFGEGSWLTVV.

The rearrangement joins TRBV2 to TRBJ2-7; D possibly corresponds to TRBD1 (6 bases). Trimming removed 7 bases at V and 2 bases at J, with 15 bases between. This CDR3 is 14 amino acids long. Germline V CDR1 and CDR2: SNHLY, FYNNEI. CDR3 coding DNA: TGTGCCAGCATGGATAACAGGGCTACCTACGAGCAGTACTTC. Amino acid sequence: CASMDNRATYEQYF.

The chain has TRBV18 and TRBJ1-1, with 7 bases fitting TRBD1. V shed 3 bases and J 5 bases; nucleotides not matched to a gene: 6. Germline V lookup: CDR1 KGHSH, CDR2 LQKENI. The CDR3 is 14 amino acids. DNA of the CDR3: TGTGCCAGCTCACCGCAACAGGGGTGGACTGAAGCTTTCTTT. This sequence encodes CASSPQQGWTEAFF.

The chain uses TRBV11-2 and TRBJ2-7; 11 nucleotides line up with TRBD2. The V segment lost 0 bases and the J segment 7 bases; nucleotides outside the gene matches: 8. Germline CDR1 is SGHAT and CDR2 is FQNNGV. This CDR3 region has 16 residues. CDR3 amino acids: CASSLDRASGGSEQYF. The CDR3 region has the DNA TGTGCCAGCAGCTTAGATAGGGCTAGCGGGGGGAGTGAGCAGTACTTC.

V gene TRBV30 combines with J gene TRBJ1-3; 8 nucleotides line up with TRBD1. Germline V gives CDR1 GTSNPN, CDR2 SVGIG (reference sequence). Trimming removed 5 bases from V and 2 bases from J; junction bases left unmatched: 5. The CDR3 contains 14 residues. CDR3 bases: TGTGCCTGGGAAGGACAGGGCGCTGGAAACACCATATATTTT. Translated, it gives CAWEGQGAGNTIYF.

The chain has TRBV7-2 and TRBJ2-1; 7 positions agree with TRBD2. Trimming removed 1 base from V and 7 bases from J; junction bases left unmatched: 7. In germline, CDR1 is SGHTA, CDR2 FQGNSA. There are 15 residues in the CDR3. The CDR3 spells CASSLGYAGGNEQFF. CDR3 DNA: TGTGCCAGCAGCTTAGGGTATGCCGGGGGGAATGAGCAGTTCTTC. The entire variable domain, with the rest obtained from reference TRBV7-2 and TRBJ2-1, is as follows: GAGVSQSPSNKVTEKGKDVELRCDPISGHTALYWYRQSLGQGLEFLIYFQGNSAPDKSGLPSDRFSAERTGGSVSTLTIQRTQQEDSAVYLCASSLGYAGGNEQFFGPGTRLTVL.

The V gene is TRBV7-8, the J gene TRBJ2-1, with 9 bases matching TRBD2. Germline V gene data show CDR1 as SGHVS and CDR2 as FQNEAQ. V shed 5 bases, J shed 7 bases, and the junction held 15 bases outside the gene matches. CDR3 length: 17 residues. DNA for the CDR3: TGTGCCAGCAGCAAAGGTCGGACTAGCGTTACTGTGAATGAGCAGTTCTTC. Encoded protein: CASSKGRTSVTVNEQFF.

This rearrangement joins TRBV5-1 to TRBJ1-1; the match to TRBD1 covers 7 bases. The CDR3 covers 15 residues. CDR1 SGHRS and CDR2 YFSETQ come from the germline V gene. The junction had 12 bases not matched to a gene; V was cut back by 6 bases and J by 4 bases. The CDR3 region is CASIQNDRAGTEAFF. The CDR3 DNA is TGCGCCAGCATCCAAAACGACAGGGCAGGCACTGAAGCTTTCTTT.

The chain couples TRBV4-2 to TRBJ2-7; D gene unclear. This CDR3 region has 14 residues. V was pared by 0 bases and J by 5 bases, with 11 bases between. The germline gives CDR1 LGHNA, CDR2 YNFKEQ. In DNA, the CDR3 is TGTGCCAGCAGCCAAGATTTTAGTTCCGACGAGCAGTACTTC. This sequence encodes CASSQDFSSDEQYF.

The chain uses TRBV19 and TRBJ1-2; 8 bases agree with TRBD1. The germline V gene has CDR1 LNHDA and CDR2 SQIVND (reference sequence). With 6 bases clipped from V and 5 bases from J, the junction kept 11 bases outside the gene matches. This CDR3 is 15 amino acids long. The CDR3, as DNA: TGTGCCAGTAGCCTACCAAGGACAGGGTGGTATGGCTACACCTTC. Translating it yields CASSLPRTGWYGYTF.

This chain links TRBV4-1 with TRBJ2-1; 12 bases are a match to TRBD2. CDR1 is MGHRA and CDR2 is YSYEKL in the germline V gene. This CDR3 spans 17 amino acids. Trimming took 4 bases from V and 6 from J; bases not matched to a gene: 10. The CDR3 DNA follows: TGCGCCAGCAGCCTGGGACTAGCGGGCCGGGGCGGCAATGAGCAGTTCTTC. This gives the protein CASSLGLAGRGGNEQFF.

This chain joins TRBV7-6 and TRBJ2-7; 13 bases align to TRBD2. V shed 5 bases and J 4 bases; nucleotides not matched to a gene: 5. Looked up from germline, CDR1 is SGHVS and CDR2 is FNYEAQ. There are 15 residues in the CDR3. The chain's CDR3 is CASSLTSGGVYEQYF. The DNA for the CDR3 is TGTGCCAGCAGCCTCACTAGCGGGGGGGTTTACGAGCAGTACTTC.

This rearrangement joins TRBV6-5 to TRBJ1-2, with 8 bases that match TRBD1. Germline CDR1 and CDR2: MNHEY and SVGAGI. The CDR3 sequence is 15 residues long. Unmatched junction bases numbered 4, after V lost 4 bases and J lost 0 bases. The CDR3 loop is CASSLTGASNYGYTF. CDR3 coding DNA: TGTGCCAGCAGTTTGACAGGGGCCTCTAACTATGGCTACACCTTC.

This chain connects TRBV10-3 to TRBJ2-3, with TRBD2 matching over 8 bases. CDR3 length: 16 amino acids. Trimming at V came to 5 bases and at J to 3 bases, leaving 10 bases not matched to a gene. CDR1 is ENHRY, CDR2 SYGVKD, per germline. CDR3 nucleotide sequence: TGTGCCATCAGTACCACCGGGGGGACTAGAACAGATACGCAGTATTTT. Residues: CAISTTGGTRTDTQYF.

Written as DNA, the CDR3 is TGTGCCAGCAGTTTATCGGCGACGGGAGAGCAGTACTTC. Protein: CASSLSATGEQYF. The chain uses TRBV27 and TRBJ2-7; D might be TRBD2 (5 bases). Germline CDR1 and CDR2: MNHEY and SMNVEV (reference sequence). CDR3 length equals 13 residues. V lost 0 bases, J lost 7 bases, and 10 bases lay in between.